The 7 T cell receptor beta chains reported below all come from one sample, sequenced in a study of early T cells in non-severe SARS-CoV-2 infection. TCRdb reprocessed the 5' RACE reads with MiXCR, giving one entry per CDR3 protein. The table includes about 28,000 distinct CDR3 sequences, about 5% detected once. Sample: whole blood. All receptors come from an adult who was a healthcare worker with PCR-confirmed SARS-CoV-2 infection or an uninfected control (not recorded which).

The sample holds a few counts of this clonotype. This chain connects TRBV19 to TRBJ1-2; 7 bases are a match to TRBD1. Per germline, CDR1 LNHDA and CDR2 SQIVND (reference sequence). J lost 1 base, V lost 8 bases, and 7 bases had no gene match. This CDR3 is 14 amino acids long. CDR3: CASSSQGGNYGYTF. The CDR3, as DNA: TGTGCCAGTTCCTCCCAGGGGGGTAACTATGGCTACACCTTC.

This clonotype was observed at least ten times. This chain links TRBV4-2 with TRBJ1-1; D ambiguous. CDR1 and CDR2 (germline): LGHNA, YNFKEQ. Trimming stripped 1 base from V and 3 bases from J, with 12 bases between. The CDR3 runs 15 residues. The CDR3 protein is CASSQGNVGDTEAFF. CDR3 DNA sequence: TGTGCCAGCAGCCAAGGTAATGTCGGAGACACTGAAGCTTTCTTT.

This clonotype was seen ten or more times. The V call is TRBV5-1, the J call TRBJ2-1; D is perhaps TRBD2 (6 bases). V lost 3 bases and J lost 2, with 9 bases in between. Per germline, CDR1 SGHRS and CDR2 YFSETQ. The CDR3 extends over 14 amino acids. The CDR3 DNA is TGCGCCAGCAGCTCAGCGGGTGCCTACAATGAGCAGTTCTTC. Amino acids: CASSSAGAYNEQFF. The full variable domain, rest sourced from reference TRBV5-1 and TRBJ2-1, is KAGVTQTPRYLIKTRGQQVTLSCSPISGHRSVSWYQQTPGQGLQFLFEYFSETQRNKGNFPGRFSGRQFSNSRSEMNVSTLELGDSALYLCASSSAGAYNEQFFGPGTRLTVL.

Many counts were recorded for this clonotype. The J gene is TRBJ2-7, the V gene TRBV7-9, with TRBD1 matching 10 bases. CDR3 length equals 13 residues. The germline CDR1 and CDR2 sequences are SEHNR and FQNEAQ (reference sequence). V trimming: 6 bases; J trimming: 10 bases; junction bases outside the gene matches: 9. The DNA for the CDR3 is TGTGCCAGCAGTGATGGGGACAGGGGTGATCAGTACTTC. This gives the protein CASSDGDRGDQYF.

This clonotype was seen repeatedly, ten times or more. CDR3 protein: CASRRTSGGQNTGELFF. CDR3 bases: TGTGCCAGCAGACGGACTAGCGGGGGCCAGAACACCGGGGAGCTGTTTTTT. The rearrangement links TRBV7-2 to TRBJ2-2; the match to TRBD2 covers 13 bases. The CDR3 length is 17 residues. Losses at the gene ends were 6 bases for V and 1 base for J; bases not matched to a gene: 5. The germline gives CDR1 SGHTA, CDR2 FQGNSA.

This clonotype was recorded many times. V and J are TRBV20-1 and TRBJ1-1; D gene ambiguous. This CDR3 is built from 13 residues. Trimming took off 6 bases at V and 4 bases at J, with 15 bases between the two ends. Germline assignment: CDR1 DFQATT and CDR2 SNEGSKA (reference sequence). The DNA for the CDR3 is TGCAGTGCCCTGGAGACAAGCGGCACTGAAGCTTTCTTT. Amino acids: CSALETSGTEAFF.

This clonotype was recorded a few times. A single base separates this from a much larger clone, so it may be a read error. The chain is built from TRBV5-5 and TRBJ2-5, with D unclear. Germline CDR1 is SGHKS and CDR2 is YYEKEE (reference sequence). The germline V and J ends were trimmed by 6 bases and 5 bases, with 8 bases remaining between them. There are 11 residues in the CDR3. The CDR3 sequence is CASTVRETQYF. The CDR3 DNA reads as TGTGCCAGCACCGTTAGGGAGACCCAGTACTTC.